This T cell receptor beta chain appears in the sequencing data of a study of T cell responses to AZD1222 COVID-19 vaccine. The germline gives CDR1 SGHTA, CDR2 FQGTGA. The ends lost 0 bases at V and 3 bases at J; junction bases unmatched: 28. CDR3 length: 23 amino acids. This table comes from immunoSEQ multiplex PCR, and its TCRdb copy is limited to in-frame clones, with some not included. There are more than 80,000 clones in the sample; approximately 91% occur only once, and about 20% lies in the top ten. V usage is TRBV7-3 and J usage is TRBJ2-7, with TRBD1 matching over 8 bases. The TCR sequence derives from an adult in good health. Sequenced here: peripheral blood, sampled on day 0 of AZD1222 vaccination. The CDR3 protein is CASSLTPMSNRVLKQGGYYEQYF. The CDR3 DNA follows: TGTGCCAGCAGCTTAACGCCAATGTCCAACCGAGTTCTCAAACAGGGGGGATACTACGAGCAGTACTTC. The variable domain in full, with the rest retrieved from reference TRBV7-3 and TRBJ2-7, is GAGVSQTPSNKVTEKGKYVELRCDPISGHTALYWYRQSLGQGPEFLIYFQGTGAADDSGLPNDRFFAVRPEGSVSTLKIQRTERGDSAVYLCASSLTPMSNRVLKQGGYYEQYFGPGTRLTVT.